A single sample gave rise to the 9 T cell receptor beta chains below, sequenced in a study of blood T cell repertoires in COVID-19. Assay used: immunoSEQ multiplex PCR; TCRdb lists only in-frame clones, some missing. The sample records roughly 260,000 clones, more than 65% being singletons. The sequenced sample consisted of peripheral blood. Receptors originate from a woman in her late teens or twenties with acute or convalescent COVID-19.

The chain carries TRBV5-1 and TRBJ2-3; D is perhaps TRBD1 (5 bases). Trimming shortened V by 5 bases and J by 2 bases, and 12 bases separated the two germline ends. The CDR3 length is 14 residues. The V gene's germline CDR1 is SGHRS and CDR2 YFSETQ. The CDR3 region has the DNA TGCGCCAGCAGTGGGGCAGCTACCACAGATACGCAGTATTTT. Amino acids: CASSGAATTDTQYF.

The chain carries TRBV25-1 and TRBJ2-3, with a tentative D call TRBD1 (5 bases). The CDR3 contains 12 residues. Trimming cost V 8 bases and J 2 bases, with 8 bases left between them. Germline loops: CDR1 MGHDK, CDR2 SYGVNS. The CDR3 loop is CASLGATDTQYF. CDR3 sequence (DNA): TGTGCCAGCCTAGGGGCCACAGATACGCAGTATTTT.

The chain couples TRBV19 to TRBJ2-1; the D gene is possibly TRBD2 (6 bases). Deletions cut 5 bases from V and 4 bases from J, with 18 bases between. The germline V gene encodes CDR1 LNHDA and CDR2 SQIVND (reference sequence). There are 16 residues in the CDR3. CDR3 in amino acids: CASSPTTGVGYNEQFF. DNA for the CDR3: TGTGCCAGTAGTCCAACGACGGGGGTCGGATACAATGAGCAGTTCTTC.

The gene calls are TRBV12-3 or TRBV12-4 and TRBJ1-1; tentative D call: TRBD1 (6 bases). The V end lost 3 bases, the J end lost 11 bases, and 16 bases lay between the germline ends. The CDR3 consists of 13 residues. The CDR3 spells CASSFLPGEFAFF. In DNA form, the CDR3 reads TGTGCCAGCAGTTTCCTTCCAGGGGAATTTGCTTTCTTT.

This clone was seen only once. The V and J genes are TRBV27 and TRBJ2-1; TRBD2 aligns across 8 bases. The ends lost 5 bases at V and 0 bases at J; junction bases unmatched: 3. Per the germline V gene, CDR1 is MNHEY and CDR2 is SMNVEV (reference sequence). This CDR3 has 15 amino acids. This CDR3 reads CASSPGLASYNEQFF. DNA of the CDR3: TGTGCCAGCAGTCCAGGACTAGCCTCCTACAATGAGCAGTTCTTC.

This clone has only one observation. V is TRBV4-3 and J is TRBJ1-4, with D perhaps matching TRBD1 (5 bases). This CDR3 has 15 residues. Per the germline V gene, CDR1 is LGHNA and CDR2 is YSLEER. Trimming left V 0 bases short and J 5 bases short, with 10 bases between. The CDR3 DNA is TGCGCCAGCAGCCAAGATCGAACAGGAAATGAAAAACTGTTTTTT. Amino acid sequence: CASSQDRTGNEKLFF.

This sequence joins TRBV6-2 or TRBV6-3 and TRBJ2-1, with 8 nucleotides matching TRBD2. Germline values: CDR1 MNHEY, CDR2 SVGEGT. J lost 12 bases, V lost 6 bases, and 7 bases had no gene match. The CDR3 contains 12 residues. CDR3 nucleotide sequence: TGTGCCAGCAGCACAATAGCGGGACGGCAGTTCTTC. Translation gives CASSTIAGRQFF.

In this sample, this clone turned up once. This chain connects TRBV3-1 (or the pseudogene TRBV3-2) to TRBJ1-2; D is perhaps TRBD1 (6 bases). CDR1 LGHDT and CDR2 YNNKEL come from the germline V gene (reference sequence). V shed 8 bases and J shed 4 bases, with 11 bases lying between them. This CDR3 is built from 12 residues. Written as DNA, the CDR3 is TGTGCCAGCCGAGACAGGACCTATGGCTACACCTTC. Protein product: CASRDRTYGYTF.

The genes are TRBV3-1 (or the pseudogene TRBV3-2) and TRBJ2-1; TRBD2 matches at 10 bases. The CDR3 loop spans 17 amino acids. The J segment lost 5 bases and the V segment lost 0 bases, leaving 7 bases of the junction unmatched. Germline CDR1 and CDR2: LGHDT and YNNKEL (reference sequence). The CDR3 loop is CASSQDNSGRNDNEQFF. The CDR3 bases are TGTGCCAGCAGCCAAGACAATAGCGGGAGGAATGACAATGAGCAGTTCTTC.